This TCR beta chain appears in the sequencing data of a study of CD8 T cells in ankylosing spondylitis. Study-wide results and caveats: Significant enrichment of disease-linked clones was reported in matched ankylosing spondylitis synovial fluid.

As regards this clonotype: Its specificity is unknown. A much larger clone is a single base away; this may be a read error.

CDR3 length: 14 amino acids. Germline-derived CDR1 and CDR2 are DFQATT and SNEGSKA (reference sequence). The V and J ends lost 1 base and 5 bases respectively, with 14 bases between them. One entry per CDR3 protein results from TCRdb running MiXCR on the 5' RACE reads. This table has around 180,000 distinct CDR3 sequences, around 13% appearing once. Source material: blood, either unsorted or a sorted T cell fraction (not recorded which). This TCR derives from a female donor with ankylosing spondylitis or in good health (not recorded which). The V gene is TRBV20-1, the J gene TRBJ1-1; TRBD1 is a possible D gene (5 bases). The CDR3 coding sequence is TGCAGTGCTAGAGTCCCAGGGAGGGATACTGAAGCTTTCTTT. Translating it yields CSARVPGRDTEAFF.